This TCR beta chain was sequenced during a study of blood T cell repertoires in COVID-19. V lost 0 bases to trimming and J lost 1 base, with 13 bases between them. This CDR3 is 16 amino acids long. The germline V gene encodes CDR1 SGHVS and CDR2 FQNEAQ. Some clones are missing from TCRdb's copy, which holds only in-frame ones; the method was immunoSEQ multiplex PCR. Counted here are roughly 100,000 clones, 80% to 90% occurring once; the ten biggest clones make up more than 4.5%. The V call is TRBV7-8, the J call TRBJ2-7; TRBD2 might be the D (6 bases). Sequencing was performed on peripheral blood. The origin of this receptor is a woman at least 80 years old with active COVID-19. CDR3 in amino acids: CASSLAGGAASYEQYF. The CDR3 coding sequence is TGTGCCAGCAGCTTAGCGGGCGGGGCGGCTTCCTACGAGCAGTACTTC.